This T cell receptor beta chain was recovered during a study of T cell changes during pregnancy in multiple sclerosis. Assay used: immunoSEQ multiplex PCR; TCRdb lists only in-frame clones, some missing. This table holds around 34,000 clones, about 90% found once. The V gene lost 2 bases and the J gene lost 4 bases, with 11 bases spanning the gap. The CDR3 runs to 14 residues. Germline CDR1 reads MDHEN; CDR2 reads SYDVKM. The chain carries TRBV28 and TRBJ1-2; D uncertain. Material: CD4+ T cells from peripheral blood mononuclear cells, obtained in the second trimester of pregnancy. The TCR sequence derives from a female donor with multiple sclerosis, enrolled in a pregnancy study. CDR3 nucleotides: TGTGCCAGCAGTTTACTGCAGGCGACCTATGGCTACACCTTC. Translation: CASSLLQATYGYTF.